The sequence of this TCR beta chain was determined in a study of blood T cell repertoires in COVID-19 (dated by TCRdb to 2020 to 2021). Background for the entire study: Samples from collaborators originated in the United States, Italy and Spain and spanned both the acute and convalescent phases of COVID-19. The prospective study material was composed of cDNA or gDNA derived from T cells, B-cell-depleted T cells, or PBMCs. The dataset comprised deeply sampled blood TCRbeta repertoires from subjects exposed to, actively infected with, or recovered from COVID-19. The repertoires were released in a freely available public database intended as a resource for research on the immune response to SARS-CoV-2. Samples came from the ongoing ImmuneRACE study (first 160 participants) plus 1,254 subjects from 6 global collaborators. Sample metadata almost always included a de-identified subject ID, COVID-19 status, age in years and sex. HLA class I and class II types, where available, came from metadata supplied by the sample provider rather than from assay-based typing. Broad study findings and their caveats: The amount of clinical and demographic metadata varied by source and participant and was provided uncurated.

In Seattle, one collaborating source enrolled patients while the infection was active and tracked those patients longitudinally over the course of disease. Whole blood was collected in K2EDTA tubes by collaborating institutions according to the institutions' own protocols. For TCRbeta analysis, collaborators shipped samples as frozen whole blood, isolated PBMCs, or DNA extracted from either of those sample types. TCRbeta CDR3 regions were amplified from genomic DNA by means of the immunoSEQ Assay, a bias-controlled multiplex PCR. On the study's bioinformatics: The number of nucleated cells in each sample was estimated from the amplification of reference gene primers within the assay. To quantify the absolute abundance of each unique TCRbeta CDR3 rearrangement, sequence reads were collapsed and filtered. For each sample, productive Simpson clonality was calculated by taking the square root of Simpson's diversity index across productive rearrangements. Imported from immuneACCESS, the table was reduced by TCRdb to in-frame sequences with V and J called. These copies leave out some clones; in studies compared against another copy, an unresolved V gene accounts for under half, and the cause of the remainder is not known. V, J and clone size derive from that table, while D and trimming were established from the DNA sequence. This sample comprises approximately 300,000 clones, roughly 90% of them detected only once. The biggest ten clones account for 1.8% of the sample.

With respect to this clone: Its antigen remains unidentified. Per-base quality was not reported, and no clone a single base away is much larger than it.

There are 12 amino acids in the CDR3, from cysteine to phenylalanine inclusive. Kept here is only the CDR3 DNA, which spans 36 bases and is read in frame from base 1. Sequences SGDLS (CDR1) and YYNGEE (CDR2) are obtained from the germline V gene. V and J are truncated by 9 bases and 0 bases respectively, leaving an intervening sequence of 7 bases. Recombination linked TRBV9 to TRBJ1-3; the D gene is unclear. Sequencing used peripheral blood. This TCR derives from a woman under 40 with COVID-19, enrolled during active disease. The CDR3 region reads CAKTRSGNTIYF. The sequenced DNA: TGTGCCAAGACACGCTCTGGAAACACCATATATTTT.